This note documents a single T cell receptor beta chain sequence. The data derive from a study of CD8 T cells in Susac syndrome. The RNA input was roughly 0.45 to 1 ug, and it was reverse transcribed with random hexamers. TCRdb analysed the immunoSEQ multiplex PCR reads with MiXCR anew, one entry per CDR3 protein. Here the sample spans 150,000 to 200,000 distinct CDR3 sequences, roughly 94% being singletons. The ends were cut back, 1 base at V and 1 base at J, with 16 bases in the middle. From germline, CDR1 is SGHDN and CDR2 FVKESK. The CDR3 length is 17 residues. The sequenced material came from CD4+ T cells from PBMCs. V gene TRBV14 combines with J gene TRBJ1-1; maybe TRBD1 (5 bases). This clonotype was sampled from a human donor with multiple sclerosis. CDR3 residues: CASSQVWGEKRNTEAFF. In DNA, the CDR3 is TGTGCCAGCAGCCAAGTTTGGGGCGAGAAGAGGAACACTGAAGCTTTCTTT.